This T cell receptor beta chain was sequenced for a study of cytomegalovirus exposure and HLA in healthy donors. Primers: 60 Vbeta forward and 13 Jbeta reverse. Sequencing was performed with immunoSEQ multiplex PCR; in TCRdb, only in-frame clones are kept and a portion is missing. The data hold roughly 200,000 clones, with more than 65% observed a single time. The CDR3 is 19 residues long. The V gene's germline CDR1 is SGHAT and CDR2 FQNNGV. The J segment lost 0 bases and the V segment lost 4 bases, leaving 8 bases of the junction unmatched. This rearrangement joins TRBV11-2 to TRBJ2-3; 15 bases align to TRBD2. The clonotype comes from a female donor in good health and CMV-seronegative. Material for sequencing was PBMCs. For the CDR3, the DNA is TGTGCCAGCAGCTACGGGGGACTAGCGGGAGGAACCAGCACAGATACGCAGTATTTT. Residues: CASSYGGLAGGTSTDTQYF. The whole variable domain, remainder taken from reference TRBV11-2 and TRBJ2-3, is EAGVAQSPRYKIIEKRQSVAFWCNPISGHATLYWYQQILGQGPKLLIQFQNNGVVDDSQLPKDRFSAERLKGVDSTLKIQPAKLEDSAVYLCASSYGGLAGGTSTDTQYFGPGTRLTVL.